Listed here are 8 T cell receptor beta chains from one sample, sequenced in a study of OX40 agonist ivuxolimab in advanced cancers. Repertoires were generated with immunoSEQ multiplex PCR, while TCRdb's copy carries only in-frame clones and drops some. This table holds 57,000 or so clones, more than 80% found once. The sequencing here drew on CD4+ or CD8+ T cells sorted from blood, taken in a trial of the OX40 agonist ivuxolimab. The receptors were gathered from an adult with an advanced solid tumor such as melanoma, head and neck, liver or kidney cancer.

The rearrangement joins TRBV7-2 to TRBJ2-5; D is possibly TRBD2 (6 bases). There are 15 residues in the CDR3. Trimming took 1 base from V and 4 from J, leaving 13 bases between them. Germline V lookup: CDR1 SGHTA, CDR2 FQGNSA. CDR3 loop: CASSLVPRRGETQYF. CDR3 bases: TGTGCCAGCAGCTTAGTGCCCCGGCGGGGAGAGACCCAGTACTTC. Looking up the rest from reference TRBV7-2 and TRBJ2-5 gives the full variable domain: GAGVSQSPSNKVTEKGKDVELRCDPISGHTALYWYRQSLGQGLEFLIYFQGNSAPDKSGLPSDRFSAERTGGSVSTLTIQRTQQEDSAVYLCASSLVPRRGETQYFGPGTRLLVL.

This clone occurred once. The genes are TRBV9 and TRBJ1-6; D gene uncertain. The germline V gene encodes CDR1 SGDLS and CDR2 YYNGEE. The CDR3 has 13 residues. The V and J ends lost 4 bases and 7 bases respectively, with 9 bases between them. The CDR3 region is CASSPQPNSPLHF. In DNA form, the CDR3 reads TGTGCCAGCAGCCCCCAGCCGAATTCACCCCTCCACTTT. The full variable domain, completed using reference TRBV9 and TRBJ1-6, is DSGVTQTPKHLITATGQRVTLRCSPRSGDLSVYWYQQSLDQGLQFLIQYYNGEERAKGNILERFSAQQFPDLHSELNLSSLELGDSALYFCASSPQPNSPLHFGNGTRLTVT.

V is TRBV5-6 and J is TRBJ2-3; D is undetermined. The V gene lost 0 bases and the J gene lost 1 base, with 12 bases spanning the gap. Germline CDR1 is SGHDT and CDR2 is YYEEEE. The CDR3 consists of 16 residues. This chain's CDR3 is CASSLGVRTRTDTQYF. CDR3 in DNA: TGTGCCAGCAGCTTGGGCGTTCGTACACGCACAGATACGCAGTATTTT.

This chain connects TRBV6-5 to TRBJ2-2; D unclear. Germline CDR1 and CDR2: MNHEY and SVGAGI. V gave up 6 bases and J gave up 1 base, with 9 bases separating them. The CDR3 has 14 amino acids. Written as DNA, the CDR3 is TGTGCCAGCAGACCCGACGTGAACACCGGGGAGCTGTTTTTT. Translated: CASRPDVNTGELFF.

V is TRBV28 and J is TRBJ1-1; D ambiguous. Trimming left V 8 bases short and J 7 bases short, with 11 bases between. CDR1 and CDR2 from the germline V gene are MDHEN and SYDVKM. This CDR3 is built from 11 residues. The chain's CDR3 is CASEVGNEAFF. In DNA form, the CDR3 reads TGTGCCAGCGAGGTAGGGAATGAAGCTTTCTTT.

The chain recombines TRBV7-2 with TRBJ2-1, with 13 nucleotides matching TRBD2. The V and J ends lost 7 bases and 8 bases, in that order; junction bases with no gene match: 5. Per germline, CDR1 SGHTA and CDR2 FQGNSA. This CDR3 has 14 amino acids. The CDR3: CASTSGLAGYEQFF. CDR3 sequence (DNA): TGTGCCAGCACCTCGGGACTAGCGGGATATGAGCAGTTCTTC.

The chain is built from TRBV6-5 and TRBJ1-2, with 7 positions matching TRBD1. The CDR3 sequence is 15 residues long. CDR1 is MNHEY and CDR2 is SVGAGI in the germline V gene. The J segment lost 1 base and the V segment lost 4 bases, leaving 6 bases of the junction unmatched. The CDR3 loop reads CASSLSGGGNYGYTF. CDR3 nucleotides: TGTGCCAGCAGTTTATCAGGGGGGGGTAACTATGGCTACACCTTC.

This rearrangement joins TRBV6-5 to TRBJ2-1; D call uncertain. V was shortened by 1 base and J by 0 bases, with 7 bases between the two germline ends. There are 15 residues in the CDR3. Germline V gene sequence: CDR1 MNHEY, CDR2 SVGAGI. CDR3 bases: TGTGCCAGCAGTTACTTGAGACGCTCCTACAATGAGCAGTTCTTC. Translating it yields CASSYLRRSYNEQFF.